This TCR beta chain appears in the sequencing data of a study of shared T cell receptors in the human thymus. Between the trimmed V and J ends, which lost 3 bases and 5 bases, there was a span of 4 bases. The CDR3 loop spans 11 amino acids. The germline gives CDR1 MDHEN, CDR2 SYDVKM. Using immunoSEQ multiplex PCR, the repertoire was profiled, and TCRdb retains in-frame clones only, with some absent. Of about 400,000 clones detected, 85% to 95% appear once; the ten largest clones hold roughly 0.021%. This TCR derives from a human donor. The chain couples TRBV28 to TRBJ1-2; D remains unclear. The sequenced sample consisted of thymocytes. The CDR3 DNA sequence: TGTGCCAGCAGTTTCCCGTATGGCTACACCTTC. The encoded protein is CASSFPYGYTF.